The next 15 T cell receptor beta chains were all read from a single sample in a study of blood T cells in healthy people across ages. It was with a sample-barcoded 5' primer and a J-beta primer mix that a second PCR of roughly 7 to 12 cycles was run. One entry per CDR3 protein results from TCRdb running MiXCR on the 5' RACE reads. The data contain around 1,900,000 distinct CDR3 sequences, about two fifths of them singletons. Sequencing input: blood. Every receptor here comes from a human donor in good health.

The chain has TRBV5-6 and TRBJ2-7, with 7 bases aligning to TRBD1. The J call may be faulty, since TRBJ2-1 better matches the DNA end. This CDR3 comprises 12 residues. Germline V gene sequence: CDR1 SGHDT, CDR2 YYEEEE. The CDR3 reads CASSLADREQFF. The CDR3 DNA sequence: TGTGCCAGCAGCTTGGCGGACAGGGAGCAGTTCTTC.

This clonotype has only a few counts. The CDR3 is CASSLRAGWLGYTF. The CDR3 nucleotides read TGTGCCAGCAGTTTACGGGCAGGGTGGCTTGGCTACACCTTC. V gene TRBV12-3 or TRBV12-4 combines with J gene TRBJ1-2; a weak D match, TRBD1 (5 bases). The CDR3 sequence is 14 residues long. V was pared by 2 bases and J by 7 bases, with 14 bases between.

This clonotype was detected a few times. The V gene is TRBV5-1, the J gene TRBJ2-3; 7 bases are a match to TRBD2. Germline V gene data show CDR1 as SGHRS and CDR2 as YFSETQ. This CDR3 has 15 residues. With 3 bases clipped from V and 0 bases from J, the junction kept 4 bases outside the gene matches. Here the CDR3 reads CASSSAGPSTDTQYF. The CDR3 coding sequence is TGCGCCAGCAGCTCAGCGGGGCCTAGCACAGATACGCAGTATTTT.

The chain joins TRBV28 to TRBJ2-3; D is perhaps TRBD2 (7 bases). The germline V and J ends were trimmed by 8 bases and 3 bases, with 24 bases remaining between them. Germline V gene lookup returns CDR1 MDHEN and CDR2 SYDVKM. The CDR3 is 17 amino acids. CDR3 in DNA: TGTGCCAGCCCACCCCCATTGGGAGGGGGTAAAACAGATACGCAGTATTTT. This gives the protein CASPPPLGGGKTDTQYF. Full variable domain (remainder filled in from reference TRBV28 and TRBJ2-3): DVKVTQSSRYLVKRTGEKVFLECVQDMDHENMFWYRQDPGLGLRLIYFSYDVKMKEKGDIPEGYSVSREKKERFSLILESASTNQTSMYLCASPPPLGGGKTDTQYFGPGTRLTVL.

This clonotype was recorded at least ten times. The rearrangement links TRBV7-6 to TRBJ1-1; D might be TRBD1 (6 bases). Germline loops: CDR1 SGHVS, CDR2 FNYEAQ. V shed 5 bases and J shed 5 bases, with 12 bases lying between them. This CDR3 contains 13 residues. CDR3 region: CASSVLQGTEAFF. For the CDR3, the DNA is TGTGCCAGCAGCGTACTACAGGGAACTGAAGCTTTCTTT.

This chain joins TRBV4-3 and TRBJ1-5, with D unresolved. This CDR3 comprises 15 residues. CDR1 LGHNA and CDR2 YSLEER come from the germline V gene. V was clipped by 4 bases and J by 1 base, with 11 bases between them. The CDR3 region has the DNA TGCGCCAGCAGCCCAGGCCGTCTCAGCAATCAGCCCCAGCATTTT. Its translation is CASSPGRLSNQPQHF.

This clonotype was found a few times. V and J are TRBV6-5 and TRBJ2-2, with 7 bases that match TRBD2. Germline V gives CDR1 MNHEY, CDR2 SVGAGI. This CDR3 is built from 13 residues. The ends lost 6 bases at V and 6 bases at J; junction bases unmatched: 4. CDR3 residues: CASRLGLAGELFF. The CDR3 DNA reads TGTGCCAGCAGACTTGGACTAGCCGGGGAGCTGTTTTTT.

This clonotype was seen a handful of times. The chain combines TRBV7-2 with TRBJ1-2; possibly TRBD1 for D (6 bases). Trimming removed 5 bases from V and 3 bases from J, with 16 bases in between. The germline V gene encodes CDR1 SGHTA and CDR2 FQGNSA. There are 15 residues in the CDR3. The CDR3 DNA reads TGTGCCAGCAGCCAGACGGGACATCTTTACTATGGCTACACCTTC. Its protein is CASSQTGHLYYGYTF.

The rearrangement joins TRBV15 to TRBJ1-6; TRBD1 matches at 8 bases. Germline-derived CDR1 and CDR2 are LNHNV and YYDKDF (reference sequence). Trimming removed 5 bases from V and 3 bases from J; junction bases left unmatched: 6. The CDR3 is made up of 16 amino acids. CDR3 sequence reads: CATSRTDRVYNSPLHF. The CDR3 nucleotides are TGTGCCACCAGCCGGACGGACAGGGTCTATAATTCACCCCTCCACTTT.

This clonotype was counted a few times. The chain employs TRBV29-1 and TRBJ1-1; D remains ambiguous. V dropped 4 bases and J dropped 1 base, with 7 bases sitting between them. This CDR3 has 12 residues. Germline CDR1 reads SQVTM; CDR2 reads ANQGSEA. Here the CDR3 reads CSVAKSNTEAFF. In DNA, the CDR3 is TGCAGCGTTGCAAAATCGAACACTGAAGCTTTCTTT.

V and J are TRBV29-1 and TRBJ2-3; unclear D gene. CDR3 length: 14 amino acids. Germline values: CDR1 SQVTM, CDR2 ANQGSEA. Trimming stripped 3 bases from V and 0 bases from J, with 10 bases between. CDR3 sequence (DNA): TGCAGCGTTGATGGTCTCACTAGCACAGATACGCAGTATTTT. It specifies CSVDGLTSTDTQYF.

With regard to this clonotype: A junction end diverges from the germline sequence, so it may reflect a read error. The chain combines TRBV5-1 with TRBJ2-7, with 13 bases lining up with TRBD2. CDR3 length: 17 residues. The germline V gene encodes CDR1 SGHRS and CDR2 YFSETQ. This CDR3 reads CASSLELAGGPSSEQYF. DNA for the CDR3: TGCGCCAGCAGCTTAGAACTAGCGGGGGGGCCGTCCTCCGAGCAGTACTTC.

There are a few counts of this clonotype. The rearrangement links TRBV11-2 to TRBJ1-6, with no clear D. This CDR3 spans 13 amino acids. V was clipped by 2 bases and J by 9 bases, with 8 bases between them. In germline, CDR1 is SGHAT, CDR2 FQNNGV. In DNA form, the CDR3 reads TGTGCCAGCAGCTTAAGTGAGAGTTCACCCCTCCACTTT. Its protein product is CASSLSESSPLHF.

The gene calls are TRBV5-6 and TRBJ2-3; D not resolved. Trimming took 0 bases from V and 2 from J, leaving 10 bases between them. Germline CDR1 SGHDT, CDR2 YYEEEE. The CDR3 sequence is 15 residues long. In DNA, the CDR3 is TGTGCCAGCAGCTTGGGCAGGACCTACACAGATACGCAGTATTTT. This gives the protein CASSLGRTYTDTQYF.

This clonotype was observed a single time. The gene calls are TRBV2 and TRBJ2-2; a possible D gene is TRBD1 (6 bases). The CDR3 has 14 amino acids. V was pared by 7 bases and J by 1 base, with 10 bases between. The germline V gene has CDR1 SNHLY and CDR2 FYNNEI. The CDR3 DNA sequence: TGTGCCAGCAAGAGGACAGAGAACACCGGGGAGCTGTTTTTT. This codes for CASKRTENTGELFF.